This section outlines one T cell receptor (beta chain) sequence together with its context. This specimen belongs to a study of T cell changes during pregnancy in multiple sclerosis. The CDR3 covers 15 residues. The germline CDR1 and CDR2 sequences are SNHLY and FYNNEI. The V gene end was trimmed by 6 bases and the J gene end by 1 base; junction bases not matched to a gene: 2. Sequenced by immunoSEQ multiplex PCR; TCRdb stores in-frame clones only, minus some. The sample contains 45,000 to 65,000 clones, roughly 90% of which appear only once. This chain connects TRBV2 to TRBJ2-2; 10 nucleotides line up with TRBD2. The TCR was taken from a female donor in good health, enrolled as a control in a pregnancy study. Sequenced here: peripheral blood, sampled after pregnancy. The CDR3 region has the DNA TGTGCCAGCAGGTCTAGCGGGGGGAACACCGGGGAGCTGTTTTTT. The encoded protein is CASRSSGGNTGELFF.